This T cell receptor (beta chain) was captured in a study of blood T cell repertoires in COVID-19. Turning to the study itself: Researchers got acute and convalescent COVID-19 samples from the United States, Italy and Spain.

In the source study's methods: Reference gene primer amplification yielded estimated nucleated cell counts. Clones were read by immunoSEQ multiplex PCR, and TCRdb kept only the in-frame ones, dropping some. V and J calls plus clone size are reproduced from that table; the DNA served to infer D and trimming. The repertoire has about 200,000 clones, roughly 80% of them found once; the top ten carry around 2.3%. This CDR3 has 16 amino acids. CDR1 is MGHRA and CDR2 is YSYEKL in the germline V gene. Trimming left V 2 bases short and J 0 bases short, with 11 bases between. V usage is TRBV4-1 and J usage is TRBJ2-1; possible D gene TRBD2, 5 bases. The source material was peripheral blood. This TCR came from a woman between 35 and 50 years old with active or convalescent COVID-19. CDR3 DNA: TGCGCCAGCAGCCAATCCGGGATGAGCTCCTACAATGAGCAGTTCTTC. It encodes CASSQSGMSSYNEQFF.